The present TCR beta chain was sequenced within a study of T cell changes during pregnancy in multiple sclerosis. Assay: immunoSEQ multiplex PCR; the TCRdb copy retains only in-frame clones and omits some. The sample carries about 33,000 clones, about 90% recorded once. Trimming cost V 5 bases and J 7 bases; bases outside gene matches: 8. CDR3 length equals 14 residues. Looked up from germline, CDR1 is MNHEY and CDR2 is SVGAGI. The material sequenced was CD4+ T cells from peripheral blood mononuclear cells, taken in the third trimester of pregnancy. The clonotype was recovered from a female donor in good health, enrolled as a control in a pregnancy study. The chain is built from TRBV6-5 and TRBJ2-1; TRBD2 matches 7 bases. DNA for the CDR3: TGTGCCAGCAGTCGGACTAGATTAGTTAATGAGCAGTTCTTC. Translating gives CASSRTRLVNEQFF.